This TCR beta chain was identified in a study of T cell changes during pregnancy in multiple sclerosis. Sequencing used immunoSEQ multiplex PCR; TCRdb keeps in-frame clones, though not all of them. In the table there are about 57,000 clones, 90% of which are singletons. The CDR3 has 13 residues. Trimming stripped 6 bases from V and 5 bases from J, with 13 bases between. Germline CDR1 is MNHNS and CDR2 is SASEGT. The chain employs TRBV6-1 and TRBJ1-1, with D perhaps TRBD1 (6 bases). The sequencing here drew on peripheral blood, taken in the first trimester of pregnancy. This clonotype was obtained from a female donor in good health, enrolled as a control in a pregnancy study. In DNA, the CDR3 is TGTGCCAGCAGCCAGACAGGCCCGACTGAAGCTTTCTTT. Translated: CASSQTGPTEAFF.